One and the same sample provided the 17 T cell receptor beta chains below, sequenced in a study of monozygotic twins with inflammatory bowel disease. TCRdb re-called the 5' RACE reads; one entry per CDR3 protein, DNA not given. In total, the table holds 420,000 or so distinct CDR3 sequences. Sequenced sample: blood. Every receptor here comes from a human donor with ulcerative colitis or Crohn's disease, or a healthy co-twin of an affected twin (not recorded which).

The genes are TRBV5-1 and TRBJ2-3; TCRdb designates TRBD1, a call that cannot be tested without DNA. The CDR3 consists of 14 residues. CDR1 and CDR2 from the germline V gene are SGHRS and YFSETQ. The chain's CDR3 is CASSTPRSTDTQYF.

The rearrangement links TRBV18 to TRBJ1-5. The CDR3 loop spans 12 amino acids. Germline CDR1 and CDR2: KGHSH and LQKENI. The CDR3 protein is CASSPPGQPQHF.

The chain uses TRBV2 and TRBJ1-4; no DNA is available, so the TRBD1 call from TCRdb remains unchecked. The CDR3 has 14 residues. Germline CDR1 is SNHLY and CDR2 is FYNNEI. The CDR3 region is CASSRQGTNEKLFF.

V and J are TRBV7-6 and TRBJ1-2; there is no DNA to check the TCRdb D call of TRBD1. CDR1 and CDR2 from the germline V gene are SGHVS and FNYEAQ. There are 17 residues in the CDR3. The CDR3 loop is CASSLDRADLTNYGYTF. The whole variable domain, remainder taken from reference TRBV7-6 and TRBJ1-2, is GAGVSQSPRYKVTKRGQDVALRCDPISGHVSLYWYRQALGQGPEFLTYFNYEAQQDKSGLPNDRFSAERPEGSISTLTIQRTEQRDSAMYRCASSLDRADLTNYGYTFGSGTRLTVV.

The chain is built from TRBV10-3 and TRBJ1-3; absent DNA, TCRdb's TRBD1 call cannot be checked. The CDR3 sequence is 14 residues long. CDR1 and CDR2 (germline): ENHRY, SYGVKD. The CDR3 is CATRQGSSGNTIYF.

The J gene is TRBJ2-3, the V gene TRBV7-6; without DNA, the TCRdb call of TRBD1 cannot be checked. The CDR3 has 16 amino acids. Germline-derived CDR1 and CDR2 are SGHVS and FNYEAQ. CDR3 residues: CASSLGTGRVADTQYF.

The CDR3: CASSLVTIYNEQFF. The J gene is TRBJ2-1, the V gene TRBV11-2. Per germline, CDR1 SGHAT and CDR2 FQNNGV. There are 14 residues in the CDR3.

CDR3 sequence: CASRELAGGPREQYF. J is TRBJ2-7 and V is TRBV2; the TCRdb D gene call, TRBD2, has no DNA to confirm it. This CDR3 spans 15 amino acids. CDR1 is SNHLY, CDR2 FYNNEI, per germline.

Here the CDR3 reads CASSLGRGNTEAFF. The genes are TRBV7-2 and TRBJ1-1. Germline values: CDR1 SGHTA, CDR2 FQGNSA. CDR3 length equals 14 residues.

This rearrangement joins TRBV20-1 to TRBJ2-5; TCRdb gives TRBD2 as the D gene, but with no DNA this cannot be confirmed. Germline CDR1 is DFQATT and CDR2 is SNEGSKA (reference sequence). The length of the CDR3 is 16 residues. CDR3 protein: CSARGLAGGFQETQYF.

This chain links TRBV5-4 with TRBJ1-1; there is no DNA to check the TCRdb D call of TRBD1. In germline, CDR1 is SGHNT, CDR2 YYREEE (reference sequence). CDR3 length: 15 amino acids. CDR3: CASSLYGGMNTEAFF.

The genes are TRBV7-3 and TRBJ2-1; TCRdb selects TRBD2, and the lack of DNA leaves this call unchecked. In germline, CDR1 is SGHTA, CDR2 FQGTGA. The length of the CDR3 is 15 residues. CDR3: CASSQRGGGPDEQFF.

This chain joins TRBV7-9 and TRBJ2-5; without DNA, the TCRdb call of TRBD2 cannot be checked. CDR1 SEHNR and CDR2 FQNEAQ come from the germline V gene (reference sequence). The CDR3 is 16 amino acids. The CDR3 loop reads CASSFGPTGLVETQYF.

The V gene is TRBV29-1, the J gene TRBJ2-7; without DNA, the TCRdb call of TRBD1 cannot be checked. Germline loops: CDR1 SQVTM, CDR2 ANQGSEA. The CDR3 covers 13 residues. CDR3: CSVEGGDSYEQYF.

The chain is built from TRBV12-3 or TRBV12-4 and TRBJ2-3; TCRdb outputs TRBD1, but without DNA this stays unchecked. The CDR3 runs to 16 residues. The CDR3 sequence: CASIPPGGGWTDTQYF.

This sequence joins TRBV19 and TRBJ2-1; TCRdb indicates TRBD2, and absent DNA this call remains unverified. The CDR3 has 16 amino acids. Germline CDR1 and CDR2: LNHDA and SQIVND (reference sequence). The CDR3 spells CASSIPTSGSYNEQFF.

This chain links TRBV9 with TRBJ2-3; no DNA is available, so the TRBD2 call from TCRdb remains unchecked. This CDR3 spans 16 amino acids. Germline V gives CDR1 SGDLS, CDR2 YYNGEE. The CDR3 spells CASSRSSGRATDTQYF.